This T cell receptor beta chain was recovered during a study of human T cells and chemical hapten exposure. The total RNA was obtained from whole blood that was not fractionated. TCRdb called the 5' RACE reads again in MiXCR, with one record for every CDR3 protein. The table records tens of thousands of distinct CDR3 sequences, less than 20% of them present only once. There are 14 residues in the CDR3. Germline CDR1 and CDR2: MDHEN and SYDVKM. The V segment lost 10 bases and the J segment 4 bases; nucleotides outside the gene matches: 10. This receptor was taken from a female donor in good health. The chain combines TRBV28 with TRBJ1-1; TRBD1 agrees at 9 bases. CDR3 residues: CATRRQGEGTEAFF. CDR3 in DNA: TGTGCCACACGCCGACAGGGGGAAGGCACTGAAGCTTTCTTT.